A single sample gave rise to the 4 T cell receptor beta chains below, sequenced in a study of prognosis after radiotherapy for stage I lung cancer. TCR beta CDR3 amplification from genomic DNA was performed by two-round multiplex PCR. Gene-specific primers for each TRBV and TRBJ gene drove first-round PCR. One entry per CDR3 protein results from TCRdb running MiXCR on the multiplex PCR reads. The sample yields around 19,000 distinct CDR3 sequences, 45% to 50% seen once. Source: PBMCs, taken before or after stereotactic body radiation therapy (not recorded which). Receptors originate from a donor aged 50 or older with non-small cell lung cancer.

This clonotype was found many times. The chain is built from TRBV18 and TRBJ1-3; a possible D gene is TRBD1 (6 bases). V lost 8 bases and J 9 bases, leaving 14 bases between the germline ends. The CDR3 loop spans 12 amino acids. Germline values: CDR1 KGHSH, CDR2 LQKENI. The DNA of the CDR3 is TGTGCCAGCAGGACAGCCCGAGGCACCATATATTTT. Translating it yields CASRTARGTIYF.

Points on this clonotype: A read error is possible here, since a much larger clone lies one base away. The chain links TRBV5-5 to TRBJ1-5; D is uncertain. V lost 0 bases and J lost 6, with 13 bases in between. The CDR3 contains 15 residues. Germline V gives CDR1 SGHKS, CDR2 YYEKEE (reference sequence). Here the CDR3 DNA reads TGTGCCAGCAGCTTGGTACGGGCTTGGGGTCAGCCCCAGCATTTT. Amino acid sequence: CASSLVRAWGQPQHF.

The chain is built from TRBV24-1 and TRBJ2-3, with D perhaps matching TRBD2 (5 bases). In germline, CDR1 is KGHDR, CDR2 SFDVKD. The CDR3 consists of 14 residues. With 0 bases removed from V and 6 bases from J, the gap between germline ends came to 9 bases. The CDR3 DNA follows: TGTGCCACCAGTGATTTGACTAGATCGGATACGCAGTATTTT. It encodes CATSDLTRSDTQYF.

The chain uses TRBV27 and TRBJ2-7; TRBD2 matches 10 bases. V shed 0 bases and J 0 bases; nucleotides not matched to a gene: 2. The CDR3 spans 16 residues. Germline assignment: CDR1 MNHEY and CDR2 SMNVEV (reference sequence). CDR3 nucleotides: TGTGCCAGCAGTTTATCCGGGACTAGCGTCTCCTACGAGCAGTACTTC. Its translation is CASSLSGTSVSYEQYF.